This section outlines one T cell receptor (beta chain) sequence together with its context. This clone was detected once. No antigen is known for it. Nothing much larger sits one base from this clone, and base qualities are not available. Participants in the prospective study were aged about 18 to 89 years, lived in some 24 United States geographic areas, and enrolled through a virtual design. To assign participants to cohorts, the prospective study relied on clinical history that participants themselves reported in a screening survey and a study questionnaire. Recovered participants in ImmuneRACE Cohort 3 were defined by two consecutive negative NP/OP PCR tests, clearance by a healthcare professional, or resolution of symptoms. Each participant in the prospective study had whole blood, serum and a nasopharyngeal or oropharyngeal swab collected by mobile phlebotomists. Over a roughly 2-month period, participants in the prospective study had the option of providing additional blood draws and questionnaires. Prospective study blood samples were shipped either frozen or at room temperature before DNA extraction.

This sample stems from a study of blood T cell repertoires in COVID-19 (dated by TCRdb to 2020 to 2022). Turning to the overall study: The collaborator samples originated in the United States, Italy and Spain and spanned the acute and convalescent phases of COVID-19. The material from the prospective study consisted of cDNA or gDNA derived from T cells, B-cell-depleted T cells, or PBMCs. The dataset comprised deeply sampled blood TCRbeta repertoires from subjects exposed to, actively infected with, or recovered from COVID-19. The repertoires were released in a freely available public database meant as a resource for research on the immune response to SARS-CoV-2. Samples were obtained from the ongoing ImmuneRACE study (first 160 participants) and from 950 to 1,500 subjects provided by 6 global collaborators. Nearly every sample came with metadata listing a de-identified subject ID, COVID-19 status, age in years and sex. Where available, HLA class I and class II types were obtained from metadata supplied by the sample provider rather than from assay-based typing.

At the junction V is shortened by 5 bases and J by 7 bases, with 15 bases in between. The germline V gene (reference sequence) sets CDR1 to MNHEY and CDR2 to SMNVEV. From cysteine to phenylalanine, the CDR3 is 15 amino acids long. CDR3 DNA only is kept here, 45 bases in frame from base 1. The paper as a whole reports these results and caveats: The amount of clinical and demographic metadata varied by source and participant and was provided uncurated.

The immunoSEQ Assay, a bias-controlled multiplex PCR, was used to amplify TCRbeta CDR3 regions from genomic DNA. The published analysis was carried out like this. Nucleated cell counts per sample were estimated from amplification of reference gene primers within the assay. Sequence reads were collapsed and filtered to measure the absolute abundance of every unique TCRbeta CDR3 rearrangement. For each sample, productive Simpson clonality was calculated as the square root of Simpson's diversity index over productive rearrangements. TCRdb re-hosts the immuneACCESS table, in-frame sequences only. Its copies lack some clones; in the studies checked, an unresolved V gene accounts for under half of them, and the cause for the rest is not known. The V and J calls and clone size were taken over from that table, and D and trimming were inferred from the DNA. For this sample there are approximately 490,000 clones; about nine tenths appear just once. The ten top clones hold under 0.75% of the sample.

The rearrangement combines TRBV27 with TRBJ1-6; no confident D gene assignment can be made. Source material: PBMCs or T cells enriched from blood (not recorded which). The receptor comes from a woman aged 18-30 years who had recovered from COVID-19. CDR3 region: CASSSEHPGNSPLHF. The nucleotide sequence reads TGTGCCAGCAGTAGCGAGCACCCGGGGAATTCACCCCTCCACTTT.